A selection of T cell receptor beta chains follows, all from one sample in a study of blood T cells in healthy people across ages. One entry per CDR3 protein, called by TCRdb with MiXCR from the 5' RACE reads. The repertoire includes over 1,200,000 distinct CDR3 sequences, 55% to 75% of them detected once, and 5% to 7% sits in the top ten. The material sequenced was blood. The receptors come from a man between 18 and 35 years old in good health. Both conserved end residues are part of each CDR3. The order of the fields is D gene, V gene, J gene, clone size, CDR3 protein, CDR3 DNA. A D gene is named only where the DNA matches it firmly. Size values are once, few and many counts, or a class for expanded clones, and some rows have none.

TRBD2,TRBV4-1,TRBJ2-1,few,CASSQEASGSEQFF,TGCGCCAGCAGCCAAGAAGCTAGCGGGAGTGAGCAGTTCTTC
-,TRBV13,TRBJ2-7,few,CASSNTDNYEQYF,TGTGCCAGCAGCAATACAGACAACTACGAGCAGTACTTC
TRBD1,TRBV6-2/TRBV6-3,TRBJ2-2,few,CASSYSDRGEPGELFF,TGTGCCAGCAGTTACTCGGACAGGGGGGAACCCGGGGAGCTGTTTTTT
-,TRBV7-2,TRBJ2-5,-,CASSLTFRLQVGETQYF,TGTGCCAGCAGCCTAACTTTCCGGCTCCAAGTCGGAGAGACCCAGTACTTC
TRBD1,TRBV20-1,TRBJ1-2,-,CSATLRTGYGYTF,TGCAGTGCTACCCTCAGGACAGGCTATGGCTACACCTTC
-,TRBV29-1,TRBJ1-1,-,CSVVAPGMNTEAFF,TGCAGCGTTGTGGCCCCAGGAATGAACACTGAAGCTTTCTTT
-,TRBV6-5,TRBJ2-3,few,CASSDTIHTQYF,TGTGCCAGCAGTGACACCATACATACGCAGTATTTT
TRBD1,TRBV14,TRBJ2-1,-,CASSQGTGVGEQFF,TGTGCCAGCAGCCAGGGGACAGGGGTCGGTGAGCAGTTCTTC
-,TRBV5-1,TRBJ1-2,-,CASSLAGGPSNGYTF,TGCGCCAGCAGCTTGGCGGGGGGCCCCTCCAATGGCTACACCTTC
-,TRBV28,TRBJ2-1,once,CASSLMYSSSYNEQFF,TGTGCCAGCAGTTTAATGTATTCAAGCTCCTACAATGAGCAGTTCTTC
TRBD1,TRBV5-4,TRBJ1-2,few,CASSLPGQGALGYTF,TGTGCCAGCAGCTTGCCGGGACAGGGGGCGTTAGGCTACACCTTC
TRBD1,TRBV11-2,TRBJ2-5,-,CATSPGRGQETQYF,TGTGCCACCTCTCCGGGCAGGGGGCAAGAGACCCAGTACTTC
TRBD2,TRBV20-1,TRBJ2-3,-,CSARDRTRRGAPDTQYF,TGCAGTGCTAGAGATCGTACTAGGCGGGGGGCTCCAGATACGCAGTATTTT
TRBD1,TRBV7-9,TRBJ2-3,few,CASSFSPGQGTDTQYF,TGTGCCAGCAGCTTTTCTCCTGGACAGGGCACAGATACGCAGTATTTT
-,TRBV5-6,TRBJ2-3,-,CASSPQGRDTQYF,TGTGCCAGCAGCCCACAGGGTAGGGATACGCAGTATTTT
-,TRBV7-9,TRBJ1-2,-,CASSLVPADGDGYTF,TGTGCCAGCAGCTTAGTACCGGCAGACGGGGATGGCTACACCTTC
TRBD2,TRBV12-3/TRBV12-4,TRBJ2-1,-,CASQPGGRADTEQFF,TGTGCCAGCCAGCCAGGCGGGAGGGCCGACACTGAGCAGTTCTTC
-,TRBV5-1,TRBJ2-1,-,CASSFYAGGRDEQFF,TGCGCCAGCAGCTTTTATGCAGGAGGTAGGGATGAGCAGTTCTTC
TRBD1,TRBV11-2,TRBJ1-2,once,CASTVGQGDGYTF,TGTGCCAGCACCGTCGGACAGGGAGACGGCTACACCTTC
TRBD2,TRBV4-2,TRBJ2-3,once,CASSPAAGGPSADTQYF,TGTGCCAGCAGCCCCGCCGCGGGGGGGCCTAGCGCAGATACGCAGTATTTT
-,TRBV29-1,TRBJ2-7,-,CSVERYGPTGAYEQYF,TGCAGCGTTGAGCGGTATGGTCCAACCGGTGCCTACGAGCAGTACTTC
-,TRBV5-1,TRBJ1-5,-,CASSLDYTDQPQHF,TGCGCCAGCAGCTTGGATTACACTGATCAGCCCCAGCATTTT
TRBD1,TRBV20-1,TRBJ2-1,few,CSASMAGGWNEQFF,TGCAGTGCTAGCATGGCAGGGGGTTGGAATGAGCAGTTCTTC
-,TRBV29-1,TRBJ1-2,-,CSVEGDYYGYTF,TGCAGCGTTGAAGGAGACTACTATGGCTACACCTTC
-,TRBV7-2,TRBJ2-7,-,CASSLDGAKEQYF,TGTGCCAGCAGCTTAGATGGTGCTAAAGAGCAGTACTTC
-,TRBV7-9,TRBJ1-1,-,CASSQSREAFF,TGTGCCAGCAGCCAGAGCAGGGAGGCTTTCTTT
TRBD2,TRBV7-6,TRBJ2-7,-,CASSPIGGLAGLDEQYF,TGTGCCAGCAGCCCAATTGGGGGGCTAGCGGGACTGGACGAGCAGTACTTC